This T cell receptor (beta chain) was retrieved from a study of PD-1 blockade in classical Hodgkin lymphoma. Study-wide findings and caveats: Exclusion was the outcome for patients who began nivolumab under 1 year after ASCT. Reported baseline diversity: healthy donors highest, relapsed/refractory patients lowest.

About this clone: What it binds is not known.

Produced via immunoSEQ multiplex PCR; TCRdb's table is partial and in-frame only. The sample lists about 110,000 clones, roughly 87% occurring once. With 2 bases removed from V and 6 bases from J, the gap between germline ends came to 14 bases. The CDR3 sequence is 14 residues long. The germline V gene encodes CDR1 MNHNS and CDR2 SASEGT. All trial patients relapsed after autologous stem cell transplantation. The source is a human donor with classical Hodgkin lymphoma. The chain links TRBV6-1 to TRBJ2-7, with a weak D call TRBD2 (6 bases). The starting material was peripheral blood mononuclear cells (PBMCs), obtained before the second cycle of nivolumab. CDR3 DNA: TGTGCCAGCAGTGAAATCTACGGGGGTGTCGAGCAGTACTTC. Translated, it gives CASSEIYGGVEQYF.